This T cell receptor (beta chain) came from a study of tumor-infiltrating lymphocytes in localized non-small cell lung cancer. As for this clone: Its antigen is unknown.

General study findings and limits: Tumors had more T cell infiltration than uninvolved lung, per TCRbeta sequencing and CD3 counts. T-cell fraction did not differ between immunotypes IM1 and IM2.

The CDR3 extends over 15 amino acids. Germline values: CDR1 LNHDA, CDR2 SQIVND (reference sequence). Trimming left V 3 bases short and J 6 bases short, with 15 bases between. Only in-frame clones appear in the TCRdb table, and some are missing; sequencing was by immunoSEQ multiplex PCR. The sample has about 10,000 clones, roughly 80% seen once. This TCR came from a human donor with non-small cell lung cancer. This chain connects TRBV19 to TRBJ2-1; D may be TRBD1 (6 bases). The sample comprised uninvolved lung tissue not adjacent to the tumor. CDR3 nucleotide sequence: TGTGCCAGTAGTATGGAAGGACAGCCTAGCAATGAGCAGTTCTTC. Encoded protein: CASSMEGQPSNEQFF.